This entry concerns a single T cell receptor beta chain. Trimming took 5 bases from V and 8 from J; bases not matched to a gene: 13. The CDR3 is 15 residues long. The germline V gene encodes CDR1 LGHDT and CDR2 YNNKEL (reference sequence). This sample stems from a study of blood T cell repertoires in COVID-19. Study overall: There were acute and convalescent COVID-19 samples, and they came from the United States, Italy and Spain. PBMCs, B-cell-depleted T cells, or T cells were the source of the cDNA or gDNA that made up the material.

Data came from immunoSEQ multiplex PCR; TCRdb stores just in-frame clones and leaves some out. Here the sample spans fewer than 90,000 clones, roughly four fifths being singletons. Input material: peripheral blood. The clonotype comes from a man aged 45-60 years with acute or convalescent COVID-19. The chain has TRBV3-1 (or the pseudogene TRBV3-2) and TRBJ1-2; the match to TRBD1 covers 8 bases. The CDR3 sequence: CASSFFTGTGGGYTF. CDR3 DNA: TGTGCCAGCAGCTTTTTTACCGGGACAGGTGGGGGCTACACCTTC.